A single sample gave rise to the 25 T cell receptor beta chains below, sequenced in a study of OX40 agonist ivuxolimab in advanced cancers. TCRdb's copy holds only in-frame clones and misses some; the assay was immunoSEQ multiplex PCR. The data hold more than 65,000 clones, with more than 75% observed a single time. Specimen: CD4+ or CD8+ T cells sorted from blood, collected in a trial of the OX40 agonist ivuxolimab. The receptor set was obtained from an adult with an advanced solid tumor such as melanoma, head and neck, liver or kidney cancer.

The chain links TRBV7-9 to TRBJ2-1; 9 bases are a match to TRBD1. The junction had 8 bases not matched to a gene; V was cut back by 5 bases and J by 6 bases. The CDR3 covers 15 residues. In germline, CDR1 is SEHNR, CDR2 FQNEAQ (reference sequence). CDR3 protein: CASSQDRGSGNEQFF. As DNA, the CDR3 is TGTGCCAGCAGCCAAGACAGGGGGTCGGGCAATGAGCAGTTCTTC.

V is TRBV27 and J is TRBJ2-6, with D unresolved. The CDR3 has 18 amino acids. V was cut by 0 bases and J by 0 bases, with 12 bases left in between. Germline V lookup: CDR1 MNHEY, CDR2 SMNVEV (reference sequence). CDR3 in amino acids: CASSLSLSTLSGANVLTF. Here the CDR3 DNA reads TGTGCCAGCAGTTTATCGTTGAGTACCCTCTCTGGGGCCAACGTCCTGACTTTC.

This chain links TRBV5-1 with TRBJ2-1; 7 nucleotides match TRBD1. V lost 4 bases to trimming and J lost 1 base; unmatched junction nucleotides: 8. Germline lookup yields CDR1 SGHRS and CDR2 YFSETQ. This CDR3 is built from 16 residues. CDR3 DNA: TGCGCCAGCAGCCCGACAGGGACGGAGTCCTACAATGAGCAGTTCTTC. Amino acids: CASSPTGTESYNEQFF.

The genes are TRBV5-1 and TRBJ2-1, with TRBD1 matching 8 bases. After removal of 5 bases from V and 2 bases from J, the junction contained 9 bases not matched to a gene. The CDR3 has 16 residues. Germline lookup yields CDR1 SGHRS and CDR2 YFSETQ. In DNA, the CDR3 is TGCGCCAGCAGGTCAGGGGGCGCAGGTCCCTACAATGAGCAGTTCTTC. Residues: CASRSGGAGPYNEQFF.

The rearrangement joins TRBV7-9 to TRBJ2-7; a possible D gene is TRBD1 (6 bases). The CDR3 runs 13 residues. V was trimmed by 5 bases and J by 6 bases, leaving 14 bases between them. Germline-derived CDR1 and CDR2 are SEHNR and FQNEAQ (reference sequence). CDR3 in DNA: TGTGCCAGCAGCCGAACCGCAGGGGCCGAGCAGTACTTC. Encoded protein: CASSRTAGAEQYF.

A remark on this clone: At one of its ends the junction is not consistent with the germline gene, which may arise from a read error. Distinct nucleotide sequences in the sample also encode this CDR3. This chain links TRBV19 with TRBJ1-4, with 8 bases lining up with TRBD1. Per germline, CDR1 LNHDA and CDR2 SQIVND (reference sequence). This CDR3 contains 14 residues. The CDR3 coding sequence is TGCGCCAGTAGCCAGACAGGGGTGGGCGAAAAACTGTTTTTT. Residues: CASSQTGVGEKLFF.

V usage is TRBV7-2 and J usage is TRBJ1-2; no definite D call. Germline assignment: CDR1 SGHTA and CDR2 FQGNSA. The ends were cut back, 2 bases at V and 4 bases at J, with 8 bases in the middle. The CDR3 has 13 residues. CDR3 protein: CASSLIGSYGYTF. The CDR3, as DNA: TGTGCCAGCAGCTTAATCGGATCCTATGGCTACACCTTC.

This chain uses TRBV5-1 with TRBJ2-1; D gene unclear. Germline CDR1 and CDR2: SGHRS and YFSETQ. The CDR3 has 14 residues. Trimming cost V 3 bases and J 2 bases, with 9 bases left between them. This chain's CDR3 is CASSSSATYNEQFF. The DNA for the CDR3 is TGCGCCAGCAGCTCCTCTGCCACCTACAATGAGCAGTTCTTC.

This clone was picked up one time. The chain combines TRBV6-1 with TRBJ2-2; D may correspond to TRBD1 or TRBD2 (5 bases each). CDR3 length: 18 residues. V lost 2 bases to trimming and J lost 1 base, with 17 bases between them. The germline CDR1 and CDR2 sequences are MNHNS and SASEGT. DNA for the CDR3: TGTGCCAGCAGTGAACTTCCGCCTGGGACGGTGAACACCGGGGAGCTGTTTTTT. This sequence encodes CASSELPPGTVNTGELFF.

The chain combines TRBV19 with TRBJ1-4; 9 bases align to TRBD1. CDR3 size: 15 residues. V lost 4 bases and J lost 6; bases outside the gene matches: 6. The germline gives CDR1 LNHDA, CDR2 SQIVND (reference sequence). CDR3 bases: TGTGCCAGTAGTACGGACAGGGGATGGGATGAAAAACTGTTTTTT. Translating gives CASSTDRGWDEKLFF.

The rearrangement uses TRBV18 and TRBJ2-5, with TRBD1 matching over 10 bases. Germline loops: CDR1 KGHSH, CDR2 LQKENI. This CDR3 spans 15 amino acids. The J segment lost 5 bases and the V segment lost 0 bases, leaving 3 bases of the junction unmatched. CDR3 sequence (DNA): TGTGCCAGCTCACCACCGACAGGGGGCTCGGAGACCCAGTACTTC. Translated, it gives CASSPPTGGSETQYF.

The chain links TRBV5-6 to TRBJ2-6; maybe TRBD1 (5 bases). The CDR3 totals 15 residues. The germline CDR1 and CDR2 sequences are SGHDT and YYEEEE. Deletions cut 2 bases from V and 3 bases from J, with 9 bases between. This CDR3 reads CASSLGVYGANVLTF. In DNA, the CDR3 is TGTGCCAGCAGCTTAGGGGTGTATGGGGCCAACGTCCTGACTTTC.

The V and J genes are TRBV11-2 and TRBJ2-7; either TRBD1 or TRBD2 may supply D (5 bases each). This CDR3 spans 14 amino acids. Germline V gene data show CDR1 as SGHAT and CDR2 as FQNNGV. Deletions cut 4 bases from V and 2 bases from J, with 12 bases between. CDR3 DNA: TGTGCCAGCAGCTCCCGGGACGGACCCTACGAGCAGTACTTC. This encodes CASSSRDGPYEQYF. Full variable domain (remainder filled in from reference TRBV11-2 and TRBJ2-7): EAGVAQSPRYKIIEKRQSVAFWCNPISGHATLYWYQQILGQGPKLLIQFQNNGVVDDSQLPKDRFSAERLKGVDSTLKIQPAKLEDSAVYLCASSSRDGPYEQYFGPGTRLTVT.

The rearrangement joins TRBV21-1 to TRBJ1-2. TRBV21-1 is given as a pseudogene. CDR3 length equals 17 residues. CDR3 region: CASSTQKSVDSSYGYTF. CDR3 coding DNA: TGTGCCAGCAGCACCCAAAAATCCGTTGATTCCTCTTATGGCTACACCTTC.

The V call is TRBV7-9, the J call TRBJ1-1; 7 bases are shared with TRBD1. The V gene's germline CDR1 is SEHNR and CDR2 FQNEAQ (reference sequence). Unmatched junction bases numbered 8, after V lost 5 bases and J lost 5 bases. The CDR3 is 14 residues long. CDR3 nucleotide sequence: TGTGCCAGCAGCGACGACAGGGCCGATACTGAAGCTTTCTTT. This codes for CASSDDRADTEAFF.

The chain has TRBV4-3 and TRBJ2-1; D is unclear. CDR3 length: 15 amino acids. CDR1 and CDR2 (germline): LGHNA, YSLEER. The V end was cut by 1 base, the J end by 8 bases, with 15 bases between. The CDR3 nucleotides are TGCGCCAGCAGCCAAGGGACCCGGCAGACCGATGAGCAGTTCTTC. This gives the protein CASSQGTRQTDEQFF.

CDR3 loop: CASRRDSTYEQYF. The CDR3 bases are TGTGCCAGCCGCAGGGACAGCACCTACGAGCAGTACTTC. This chain links TRBV2 with TRBJ2-7, with TRBD1 matching over 7 bases. The CDR3 has 13 amino acids. With 8 bases clipped from V and 2 bases from J, the junction kept 6 bases outside the gene matches. Per the germline V gene, CDR1 is SNHLY and CDR2 is FYNNEI.

This clone was seen a few times. Other DNA sequences of this sample code for an identical CDR3. J is TRBJ2-5 and V is TRBV4-3; D gene unclear. CDR3 length equals 15 residues. The V gene lost 0 bases and the J gene lost 1 base, with 9 bases spanning the gap. Per germline, CDR1 LGHNA and CDR2 YSLEER. DNA for the CDR3: TGCGCCAGCAGCCAAGAAGCAAGGTTCCAAGAGACCCAGTACTTC. It encodes CASSQEARFQETQYF.

The V call is TRBV27, the J call TRBJ2-5; 8 bases line up with TRBD1. CDR1 and CDR2 (germline): MNHEY, SMNVEV (reference sequence). The CDR3 runs to 14 residues. Trimming removed 6 bases from V and 2 bases from J; junction bases left unmatched: 5. The CDR3 DNA reads TGTGCCAGCAGACCGACAGGGGTTCAAGAGACCCAGTACTTC. Translating it yields CASRPTGVQETQYF.

The chain is built from TRBV15 and TRBJ1-2, with TRBD1 matching 9 bases. The germline gives CDR1 LNHNV, CDR2 YYDKDF (reference sequence). V lost 1 base to trimming and J lost 12 bases; unmatched junction nucleotides: 9. This CDR3 spans 14 amino acids. CDR3 residues: CATSRAQGTGGNTF. Here the CDR3 DNA reads TGTGCCACCAGCAGAGCCCAGGGCACAGGGGGCAACACCTTC. Based on the CDR3 plus reference TRBV15 and TRBJ1-2, the full variable domain is DAMVIQNPRYQVTQFGKPVTLSCSQTLNHNVMYWYQQKSSQAPKLLFHYYDKDFNNEADTPDNFQSRRPNTSFCFLDIRSPGLGDTAMYLCATSRAQGTGGNTFGSGTRLTVV.

This clone has a handful of counts. V is TRBV6-1 and J is TRBJ1-1; perhaps TRBD1 as D (6 bases). Germline values: CDR1 MNHNS, CDR2 SASEGT. The CDR3 runs to 14 residues. Trimming left V 5 bases short and J 6 bases short, with 16 bases between. Written as DNA, the CDR3 is TGTGCCAGCAGTCCGACAGGCCCCTGGGCTGAAGCTTTCTTT. As protein: CASSPTGPWAEAFF.

The chain recombines TRBV11-2 with TRBJ2-1; D perhaps matches TRBD1 (5 bases). The CDR3 has 14 amino acids. V was pared by 4 bases and J by 7 bases, with 14 bases between. The germline CDR1 and CDR2 sequences are SGHAT and FQNNGV. The CDR3 bases are TGTGCCAGCAGCTCAGGGATAGGATGGAATGAGCAGTTCTTC. Its protein product is CASSSGIGWNEQFF.

This chain uses TRBV28 with TRBJ1-5; D not resolved. V was clipped by 2 bases and J by 7 bases, with 9 bases between them. Germline-derived CDR1 and CDR2 are MDHEN and SYDVKM. The CDR3 is 13 residues long. The CDR3 sequence is CASSLVGPQPQHF. CDR3 nucleotide sequence: TGTGCCAGCAGTTTAGTGGGCCCACAGCCCCAGCATTTT.

The V and J genes are TRBV5-1 and TRBJ1-2, with D possibly TRBD1 on 5 matching bases. V lost 3 bases to trimming and J lost 8 bases, with 14 bases between them. The CDR3 totals 13 residues. The V gene's germline CDR1 is SGHRS and CDR2 YFSETQ. The CDR3 protein is CASSSGTGSGYTF. The CDR3 coding sequence is TGCGCCAGCAGCTCCGGGACGGGAAGCGGCTACACCTTC. The entire variable domain, with the rest obtained from reference TRBV5-1 and TRBJ1-2, is as follows: KAGVTQTPRYLIKTRGQQVTLSCSPISGHRSVSWYQQTPGQGLQFLFEYFSETQRNKGNFPGRFSGRQFSNSRSEMNVSTLELGDSALYLCASSSGTGSGYTFGSGTRLTVV.

The chain links TRBV5-1 to TRBJ1-1, with 8 bases identical to TRBD1. V lost 3 bases and J lost 1; bases outside the gene matches: 2. Germline values: CDR1 SGHRS, CDR2 YFSETQ. CDR3 length: 14 residues. The CDR3 is CASSWTGSNTEAFF. As DNA, the CDR3 is TGCGCCAGCAGCTGGACAGGGTCGAACACTGAAGCTTTCTTT.